These 17 T cell receptor beta chains were all obtained from the same sample, sequenced in a study of T cell repertoires in cytomegalovirus infection. Their antigens are not known. Using its own MiXCR run on the reads, TCRdb lists one record per CDR3 protein. Here the sample spans nearly 700,000 distinct CDR3 sequences, 33% being singletons. The sequencing here drew on cultured PBMCs, taken from culture after CMV antigen stimulation. Receptors originate from a human donor in good health (CMV status not recorded). Some clones in this sample may be carry-over from other donors' samples.

This clonotype showed up many times. V is TRBV7-6 and J is TRBJ2-1; 12 bases are a match to TRBD2. This CDR3 comprises 15 residues. Trimming at V came to 5 bases and at J to 8 bases, leaving 7 bases not matched to a gene. The germline gives CDR1 SGHVS, CDR2 FNYEAQ. The CDR3 bases are TGTGCCAGCAGCCCCGGTTCTAGCGGGAGGGATGAGCAGTTCTTC. It codes for CASSPGSSGRDEQFF.

This clonotype came up a few times. This chain links TRBV7-2 with TRBJ2-3, with a weak D call TRBD2 (6 bases). Germline CDR1 SGHTA, CDR2 FQGNSA. The V and J ends lost 2 bases and 5 bases respectively, with 11 bases between them. The length of the CDR3 is 14 residues. In DNA form, the CDR3 reads TGTGCCAGCAGCTTATGGGCGGGGAGAGATACGCAGTATTTT. Translating gives CASSLWAGRDTQYF.

The gene calls are TRBV7-9 and TRBJ1-2, with a possible D match to TRBD1 (5 bases). Trimming shortened V by 1 base and J by 5 bases, and 17 bases separated the two germline ends. Germline values: CDR1 SEHNR, CDR2 FQNEAQ (reference sequence). CDR3 length equals 16 residues. The CDR3 region has the DNA TGTGCCAGCAGCTTAGGAGCGGTGGGGGGAAAATATGGCTACACCTTC. Translated, it gives CASSLGAVGGKYGYTF.

This chain links TRBV7-7 with TRBJ2-1; 11 bases map to TRBD1. The ends lost 5 bases at V and 7 bases at J; junction bases unmatched: 7. Germline loops: CDR1 SSHAT, CDR2 FNYEAQ (reference sequence). This CDR3 contains 15 residues. CDR3 protein: CASSDLRDRGNEQFF. In DNA, the CDR3 is TGTGCCAGCAGCGATCTCCGGGACAGGGGGAATGAGCAGTTCTTC.

This clonotype was detected a few times. This chain uses TRBV6-9 with TRBJ1-1, with D maybe TRBD1 (5 bases). The germline V gene has CDR1 MNHGY and CDR2 SVAAGI. The length of the CDR3 is 15 residues. V was pared by 7 bases and J by 0 bases, with 15 bases between. The CDR3 DNA reads as TGTGCCAGCACTCCCATCAGGACATTGAACACTGAAGCTTTCTTT. Its protein product is CASTPIRTLNTEAFF.

This rearrangement joins TRBV4-1 to TRBJ1-5; maybe TRBD1 (5 bases). Germline V CDR1 and CDR2: MGHRA, YSYEKL. CDR3 length: 17 amino acids. The V end was cut by 5 bases, the J end by 1 base, with 18 bases between. The CDR3 region is CASSLRWTRLSNQPQHF. In DNA, the CDR3 is TGCGCCAGCAGCTTACGTTGGACACGTCTAAGCAATCAGCCCCAGCATTTT.

This chain uses TRBV7-9 with TRBJ2-5; the match to TRBD2 covers 7 bases. The CDR3 runs 19 residues. Germline CDR1 and CDR2: SEHNR and FQNEAQ (reference sequence). Trimming took 2 bases from V and 5 from J; bases not matched to a gene: 20. Written as DNA, the CDR3 is TGTGCCAGCAGCTTACGGGCCCCCCCGCGGGGGTCAGCAGGGGAGACCCAGTACTTC. It encodes CASSLRAPPRGSAGETQYF.

This clonotype was counted between two and nine times. The chain recombines TRBV20-1 with TRBJ2-7; no clear D gene. The V end lost 0 bases, the J end lost 2 bases, and 11 bases lay between the germline ends. The CDR3 has 14 residues. Germline CDR1 and CDR2: DFQATT and SNEGSKA (reference sequence). The CDR3 protein is CSARDQSAAYEQYF. Written as DNA, the CDR3 is TGCAGTGCTAGAGATCAAAGTGCCGCCTACGAGCAGTACTTC.

V is TRBV7-8 and J is TRBJ1-1; D not resolved. The length of the CDR3 is 13 residues. CDR1 SGHVS and CDR2 FQNEAQ come from the germline V gene. V gave up 1 base and J gave up 13 bases, with 16 bases separating them. CDR3 DNA sequence: TGTGCCAGCAGCTTAGACTCTCAGCGGCACGTTTTCTTT. Its translation is CASSLDSQRHVFF.

This clonotype was detected a few times. The CDR3 reads CASSFTILDREPTEKLFF. The CDR3 nucleotides are TGTGCCAGCAGTTTCACTATTCTGGACAGAGAGCCGACTGAAAAACTGTTTTTT. This sequence joins TRBV6-1 and TRBJ1-4, with a weak D call TRBD1 (6 bases). The CDR3 sequence is 18 residues long. Trimming cost V 5 bases and J 7 bases, with 26 bases left between them. Germline V gives CDR1 MNHNS, CDR2 SASEGT.

The V gene is TRBV11-2, the J gene TRBJ2-7; 7 bases map to TRBD2. Germline V lookup: CDR1 SGHAT, CDR2 FQNNGV. The V segment lost 5 bases and the J segment 2 bases; nucleotides outside the gene matches: 15. The CDR3 loop spans 17 amino acids. This CDR3 reads CASSRGLRGSPAYEQYF. In DNA form, the CDR3 reads TGTGCCAGCAGCCGGGGGTTACGCGGGAGTCCCGCCTACGAGCAGTACTTC.

This clonotype has more than one count but fewer than ten. The genes are TRBV4-2 and TRBJ1-1; D is ambiguous. The CDR3 extends over 12 amino acids. Germline V lookup: CDR1 LGHNA, CDR2 YNFKEQ. Trimming pared 2 bases from V and 7 bases from J, leaving 8 bases between. CDR3 amino acids: CASSQTRVEAFF. The CDR3, as DNA: TGTGCCAGCAGCCAAACAAGGGTTGAAGCTTTCTTT.

The CDR3 DNA follows: TGCAGCGTTGGGGGGGACAGGGGGGACACTGAAGCTTTCTTT. It is translated as CSVGGDRGDTEAFF. V and J are TRBV29-1 and TRBJ1-1, with TRBD1 matching 11 bases. V shed 4 bases and J 3 bases; nucleotides not matched to a gene: 4. In germline, CDR1 is SQVTM, CDR2 ANQGSEA. CDR3 length: 14 residues.

This clonotype was observed a handful of times. This chain connects TRBV10-3 to TRBJ2-3, with 10 bases aligning to TRBD2. The CDR3 runs to 16 residues. J was trimmed by 1 base and V by 6 bases; bases with no gene match: 7. The germline V gene encodes CDR1 ENHRY and CDR2 SYGVKD. CDR3 protein: CAIRGRTSGRTDTQYF. CDR3 DNA: TGTGCCATCAGGGGACGGACTAGCGGACGCACAGATACGCAGTATTTT.

This clonotype was observed a few times. This rearrangement joins TRBV10-3 to TRBJ2-1; D is unclear. CDR3 length: 15 amino acids. Trimming took 4 bases from V and 2 from J, leaving 12 bases between them. Germline CDR1 reads ENHRY; CDR2 reads SYGVKD. The CDR3 sequence: CAISVGNRTYNEQFF. The CDR3 nucleotides read TGTGCCATCAGTGTTGGCAATAGGACCTACAATGAGCAGTTCTTC.

In the case of this clonotype: One end of the junction is discordant with germline, which a read error may explain. The chain is built from TRBV28 and TRBJ2-7; D is unclear. The CDR3 contains 14 residues. From germline, CDR1 is MDHEN and CDR2 SYDVKM. CDR3 in amino acids: CASNALAASYVQYF. In nucleotides, the CDR3 is TGTGCCAGCAACGCCCTCGCCGCATCCTACGTGCAGTACTTC.

V and J are TRBV20-1 and TRBJ1-1; a weak D match, TRBD1 (6 bases). This CDR3 contains 14 residues. Germline CDR1 reads DFQATT; CDR2 reads SNEGSKA (reference sequence). With 4 bases removed from V and 4 bases from J, the gap between germline ends came to 16 bases. The CDR3 nucleotides are TGCAGTGCTATCGCCGGGACAACCTCCACTGAAGCTTTCTTT. Protein sequence: CSAIAGTTSTEAFF.